The 15 T cell receptor beta chains given below trace back to one sample, sequenced in a study of blood T cell repertoires in COVID-19. Only in-frame clones appear in the TCRdb table, and some are missing; sequencing was by immunoSEQ multiplex PCR. Among some 290,000 clones listed, 90% to 95% were seen once. Sequenced material: PBMCs or T cells enriched from blood (not recorded which). All receptors come from a woman in her twenties or thirties who had been exposed to COVID-19.

The V gene is TRBV5-4, the J gene TRBJ1-6; no clear D. There are 16 residues in the CDR3. Germline V gene sequence: CDR1 SGHNT, CDR2 YYREEE (reference sequence). The ends were cut back, 1 base at V and 7 bases at J, with 15 bases in the middle. As DNA, the CDR3 is TGTGCCAGCAGCTTGATTCGGGTAGGAGAGAATTCACCCCTCCACTTT. This encodes CASSLIRVGENSPLHF. Full variable domain (outside the CDR3, taken from reference TRBV5-4 and TRBJ1-6): ETGVTQSPTHLIKTRGQQVTLRCSSQSGHNTVSWYQQALGQGPQFIFQYYREEENGRGNFPPRFSGLQFPNYSSELNVNALELDDSALYLCASSLIRVGENSPLHFGNGTRLTVT.

In this sample, this clone turned up a few times. The chain carries TRBV5-1 and TRBJ1-3; D unclear. This CDR3 region has 15 residues. Germline V lookup: CDR1 SGHRS, CDR2 YFSETQ. The ends were cut back, 0 bases at V and 3 bases at J, with 10 bases in the middle. DNA of the CDR3: TGCGCCAGCAGCTTGGCCGCGAATTATGGAAACACCATATATTTT. Its translation is CASSLAANYGNTIYF.

The rearrangement uses TRBV2 and TRBJ1-1; D unclear. V lost 8 bases to trimming and J lost 6 bases, with 10 bases between them. CDR3 length equals 11 residues. The germline V gene encodes CDR1 SNHLY and CDR2 FYNNEI. This CDR3 reads CASGGSAEAFF. The DNA for the CDR3 is TGTGCCAGCGGAGGAAGCGCTGAAGCTTTCTTT.

The rearrangement joins TRBV9 to TRBJ1-5, with 7 bases lining up with TRBD1. V lost 3 bases, J lost 2 bases, and 11 bases stayed unmatched. The germline gives CDR1 SGDLS, CDR2 YYNGEE. The CDR3 runs 17 residues. The CDR3 loop reads CASSERQGRQGNQPQHF. The CDR3 DNA reads TGTGCCAGCAGCGAAAGACAGGGAAGGCAGGGCAATCAGCCCCAGCATTTT.

This chain links TRBV7-8 with TRBJ1-5; maybe TRBD1 (6 bases). The CDR3 length is 15 residues. CDR1 and CDR2 from the germline V gene are SGHVS and FQNEAQ. Trimming stripped 5 bases from V and 2 bases from J, with 13 bases between. This CDR3 reads CASSKGQTGNQPQHF. CDR3 in DNA: TGTGCCAGCAGCAAAGGACAGACGGGCAATCAGCCCCAGCATTTT.

In this sample, this clone turned up once. This chain connects TRBV7-6 to TRBJ1-2, with a weak D call TRBD1 (5 bases). With 5 bases removed from V and 7 bases from J, the gap between germline ends came to 14 bases. The CDR3 has 13 amino acids. Germline V gene sequence: CDR1 SGHVS, CDR2 FNYEAQ. As DNA, the CDR3 is TGTGCCAGCAGCCCGGGGGGGGTCGGTGGCTACACCTTC. Translating gives CASSPGGVGGYTF.

This chain links TRBV27 with TRBJ1-5; D not certain. Trimming removed 3 bases at V and 4 bases at J, with 4 bases between. Germline V lookup: CDR1 MNHEY, CDR2 SMNVEV (reference sequence). The CDR3 is made up of 12 amino acids. In DNA form, the CDR3 reads TGTGCCAGCAGTTTCCAGAATCAGCCCCAGCATTTT. Protein: CASSFQNQPQHF.

This sequence joins TRBV3-1 (or the pseudogene TRBV3-2) and TRBJ2-3; TRBD2 aligns across 8 bases. V shed 4 bases, J shed 0 bases, and the junction held 3 bases outside the gene matches. The germline V gene has CDR1 LGHDT and CDR2 YNNKEL (reference sequence). This CDR3 is built from 15 residues. DNA for the CDR3: TGTGCCAGCAGCCCTATAGCGGGAAGCACAGATACGCAGTATTTT. This codes for CASSPIAGSTDTQYF.

About this clone: The DNA is left out, because the CDR3 cannot be placed on it with certainty; the CDR3 is given as TCRdb lists it. The chain combines TRBV28 with TRBJ2-2; the D segment call TRBD2 is taken from the table without a DNA check. The CDR3 is 13 amino acids long, termini counted. Looked up from germline, CDR1 is MDHEN and CDR2 is SYDVKM. CDR3 sequence reads: CASILGGTGELFF.

This chain uses TRBV12-3 or TRBV12-4 with TRBJ2-7, with 9 bases lining up with TRBD1. The V gene end was trimmed by 5 bases and the J gene end by 4 bases; junction bases not matched to a gene: 3. There are 13 residues in the CDR3. CDR3 coding DNA: TGTGCCAGCAGTACAGGGGGCGGTTACGAGCAGTACTTC. This gives the protein CASSTGGGYEQYF.

The rearrangement uses TRBV27 and TRBJ1-6; D possibly corresponds to TRBD1 (5 bases). Germline CDR1 and CDR2: MNHEY and SMNVEV (reference sequence). The CDR3 is 15 residues long. The V gene lost 3 bases and the J gene lost 3 bases, with 9 bases spanning the gap. CDR3 amino acids: CASSFGGDYNSPLHF. DNA for the CDR3: TGTGCCAGCAGTTTTGGAGGGGACTATAATTCACCCCTCCACTTT.

This chain joins TRBV27 and TRBJ2-7, with TRBD1 matching 9 bases. V shed 0 bases, J shed 0 bases, and the junction held 6 bases outside the gene matches. The CDR3 has 17 residues. Germline-derived CDR1 and CDR2 are MNHEY and SMNVEV (reference sequence). Written as DNA, the CDR3 is TGTGCCAGCAGTTTATCTTTAAGACAGGGGGGCTCCTACGAGCAGTACTTC. Translation gives CASSLSLRQGGSYEQYF.

The chain is built from TRBV12-3 or TRBV12-4 and TRBJ1-2; the D gene is possibly TRBD1 (5 bases). Trimming stripped 6 bases from V and 4 bases from J, with 12 bases between. This CDR3 is 13 amino acids long. The CDR3 protein is CASSPLQGYGYTF. CDR3 nucleotides: TGTGCCAGCAGCCCGCTCCAGGGCTATGGCTACACCTTC.

This clone was observed once. The rearrangement links TRBV19 to TRBJ1-5; D possibly corresponds to TRBD1 (5 bases). Trimming removed 4 bases at V and 12 bases at J, with 13 bases between. Germline loops: CDR1 LNHDA, CDR2 SQIVND (reference sequence). The CDR3 is 12 amino acids. The CDR3 DNA reads TGTGCCAGTAGTACCTCCGGCGGGGGCCAGCATTTT. This encodes CASSTSGGGQHF.

The chain couples TRBV7-9 to TRBJ1-1, with D perhaps matching TRBD1 (5 bases). V shed 8 bases and J shed 0 bases, with 19 bases lying between them. Germline loops: CDR1 SEHNR, CDR2 FQNEAQ (reference sequence). This CDR3 spans 16 amino acids. CDR3 sequence reads: CASGSTAGRVNTEAFF. CDR3 nucleotide sequence: TGTGCCAGCGGAAGTACGGCAGGGAGGGTGAACACTGAAGCTTTCTTT. The full variable domain, completed using reference TRBV7-9 and TRBJ1-1, is DTGVSQNPRHKITKRGQNVTFRCDPISEHNRLYWYRQTLGQGPEFLTYFQNEAQLEKSRLLSDRFSAERPKGSFSTLEIQRTEQGDSAMYLCASGSTAGRVNTEAFFGQGTRLTVV.